The 19 T cell receptor beta chains reported below all come from one sample, sequenced in a study of HIV-infected patients and healthy controls (dated by TCRdb to the mid-2010s). Library prep was done by 5' RACE. These reads were obtained on an Illumina MiSeq. Reverse transcription of approximately 530 ng RNA was performed with SuperScript III using primers directed against the alpha and beta constant regions. Separate libraries for the alpha and beta chains were generated through chain-specific third strand synthesis that incorporated multiplexing indices. The public reads were reprocessed in TCRdb via fastp at Q25 and MiXCR, keeping in-frame beta chains. Every distinct CDR3 protein forms one entry, paired with its most common genes and DNA. Across this sample there are 17,000 or so distinct CDR3 sequences, with approximately 5.8% seen only once. Under 2% of the sample belongs to the ten largest clones.

Whole blood was used without fractionating the cells, so the repertoire represented all peripheral T cells without sorting. Sequenced sample: blood. The receptors here all came from an adult in good health.

This clonotype was observed at least ten times. J is TRBJ1-3 and V is TRBV12-3 or TRBV12-4; the match to TRBD1 covers 7 bases. V lost 6 bases to trimming and J lost 8 bases; unmatched junction nucleotides: 4. The CDR3 is 12 residues long. CDR3 residues: CASSWDSYTIYF. CDR3 bases: TGTGCCAGCAGCTGGGACAGCTACACCATATATTTT.

This clonotype was found many times. The rearrangement links TRBV7-3 to TRBJ2-1; D gene unclear. Germline V lookup: CDR1 SGHTA, CDR2 FQGTGA. This CDR3 comprises 13 residues. With 3 bases removed from V and 4 bases from J, the gap between germline ends came to 7 bases. The CDR3 sequence: CASSLPVYNEQFF. In DNA, the CDR3 is TGTGCCAGCAGCTTGCCCGTATACAATGAGCAGTTCTTC.

This clonotype was found many times. The V and J genes are TRBV5-1 and TRBJ1-6; TRBD1 aligns across 7 bases. Germline CDR1 reads SGHRS; CDR2 reads YFSETQ. The V segment lost 5 bases and the J segment 14 bases; nucleotides outside the gene matches: 13. The CDR3 extends over 14 amino acids. The CDR3 loop is CASSPDRVRAALHF. As DNA, the CDR3 is TGCGCCAGCAGTCCAGACAGGGTAAGGGCCGCCCTCCACTTT. Full variable domain (outside the CDR3, taken from reference TRBV5-1 and TRBJ1-6): KAGVTQTPRYLIKTRGQQVTLSCSPISGHRSVSWYQQTPGQGLQFLFEYFSETQRNKGNFPGRFSGRQFSNSRSEMNVSTLELGDSALYLCASSPDRVRAALHFGNGTRLTVT.

This clonotype was seen repeatedly, ten times or more. V is TRBV20-1 and J is TRBJ1-4, with D possibly matching TRBD1 (5 bases). The CDR3 runs to 15 residues. V lost 0 bases, J lost 8 bases, and 16 bases lay in between. Germline loops: CDR1 DFQATT, CDR2 SNEGSKA (reference sequence). This CDR3 is CSARDRRGEYEKLFF. DNA of the CDR3: TGCAGTGCTAGAGATCGGAGGGGCGAGTACGAAAAACTGTTTTTT.

This clonotype was counted between two and nine times. This rearrangement joins TRBV11-2 to TRBJ2-3; 8 bases line up with TRBD2. V was clipped by 5 bases and J by 0 bases; unmatched bases: 10. The CDR3 has 17 residues. The germline V gene has CDR1 SGHAT and CDR2 FQNNGV. The CDR3 nucleotides are TGTGCCAGCAGCGGCCGGGCTAGCGGGTCTAGCACAGATACGCAGTATTTT. Protein: CASSGRASGSSTDTQYF.

The CDR3 DNA reads as TGCAGTGCTAGCTATAGCGGGGGGCCCCCGGCCAATGAGCAGTTCTTC. Translating gives CSASYSGGPPANEQFF. The V call is TRBV20-1, the J call TRBJ2-1, with 10 bases aligning to TRBD2. This CDR3 has 16 residues. The J segment lost 6 bases and the V segment lost 3 bases, leaving 11 bases of the junction unmatched. Germline V gene lookup returns CDR1 DFQATT and CDR2 SNEGSKA (reference sequence).

This clonotype was counted many times. The J gene is TRBJ1-1, the V gene TRBV10-3; 12 bases match TRBD1. This CDR3 has 16 amino acids. Germline lookup yields CDR1 ENHRY and CDR2 SYGVKD. Trimming removed 5 bases from V and 4 bases from J; junction bases left unmatched: 8. The CDR3 is CAISPGQGARTTEAFF. In nucleotides, the CDR3 is TGTGCCATCAGTCCGGGACAGGGGGCGCGGACCACTGAAGCTTTCTTT.

This clonotype was seen many times. This rearrangement joins TRBV5-1 to TRBJ2-5; a possible D gene is TRBD1 (5 bases). The germline V and J ends were trimmed by 4 bases and 3 bases, with 13 bases remaining between them. This CDR3 region has 14 residues. Germline V gene lookup returns CDR1 SGHRS and CDR2 YFSETQ. DNA of the CDR3: TGCGCCAGCAGCCCCTCGACAGTGGAAGAGACCCAGTACTTC. It yields the protein CASSPSTVEETQYF.

The table lists this clonotype with many counts. The chain links TRBV12-3 or TRBV12-4 to TRBJ1-4; possibly TRBD1 for D (6 bases). The V end lost 5 bases, the J end lost 6 bases, and 13 bases lay between the germline ends. The CDR3 runs to 14 residues. This CDR3 reads CASSNGTPDEKLFF. The CDR3 bases are TGTGCCAGCAGTAACGGGACACCGGATGAAAAACTGTTTTTT.

This clonotype was seen many times. The rearrangement uses TRBV12-3 or TRBV12-4 and TRBJ2-7; possibly TRBD1 for D (6 bases). V lost 5 bases and J 7 bases, leaving 24 bases between the germline ends. The CDR3 consists of 16 residues. CDR3 amino acids: CASSSRGQRNLGEQYF. The CDR3 DNA follows: TGTGCCAGCAGTAGCCGAGGACAGAGAAATCTGGGGGAGCAGTACTTC.

This clonotype was seen ten or more times. The V gene is TRBV12-3 or TRBV12-4, the J gene TRBJ2-3; D is uncertain. The CDR3 loop spans 13 amino acids. Trimming left V 2 bases short and J 2 bases short, with 5 bases between. CDR3 region: CASSLLYTDTQYF. DNA for the CDR3: TGTGCCAGCAGTTTATTGTACACAGATACGCAGTATTTT.

This clonotype was seen at least ten times. J is TRBJ2-5 and V is TRBV5-1; weak D call: TRBD1 (5 bases). The V end was cut by 4 bases, the J end by 1 base, with 14 bases between. The CDR3 runs to 15 residues. CDR1 SGHRS and CDR2 YFSETQ come from the germline V gene. The DNA for the CDR3 is TGCGCCAGCAGCCCCGCCAGGGTTCTCCAAGAGACCCAGTACTTC. This encodes CASSPARVLQETQYF.

The chain carries TRBV11-2 and TRBJ2-7; tentatively, D is TRBD2 (5 bases). The CDR3 is 16 residues long. The germline V and J ends were trimmed by 5 bases and 3 bases, with 20 bases remaining between them. CDR1 and CDR2 from the germline V gene are SGHAT and FQNNGV. The CDR3 sequence is CASSRTSTGSSYEQYF. The CDR3 bases are TGTGCCAGCAGCAGGACCAGCACTGGGAGCAGCTACGAGCAGTACTTC.

This clonotype appeared many times. The chain combines TRBV5-1 with TRBJ2-5; TRBD1 is a possible D gene (5 bases). Germline assignment: CDR1 SGHRS and CDR2 YFSETQ. The V end was cut by 0 bases, the J end by 4 bases, with 19 bases between. The CDR3 is made up of 17 amino acids. CDR3 residues: CASSLDVQVGIPETQYF. In DNA form, the CDR3 reads TGCGCCAGCAGCTTGGACGTACAGGTCGGCATCCCAGAGACCCAGTACTTC.

This clonotype was recorded many times. This rearrangement joins TRBV6-6 to TRBJ2-5; D not resolved. This CDR3 is built from 13 residues. Per the germline V gene, CDR1 is MNHNY and CDR2 is SVGAGI (reference sequence). Trimming pared 5 bases from V and 2 bases from J, leaving 9 bases between. The CDR3, as DNA: TGTGCCAGCAGTCTTGCAGTTCAAGAGACCCAGTACTTC. Translation: CASSLAVQETQYF.

This clonotype was counted many times. The genes are TRBV9 and TRBJ1-2; D is ambiguous. Germline V gives CDR1 SGDLS, CDR2 YYNGEE. V lost 2 bases and J lost 5, with 13 bases in between. CDR3 length: 14 amino acids. The CDR3 DNA is TGTGCCAGCAGCGTTCGGCAGGATTCTTATGGCTACACCTTC. This sequence encodes CASSVRQDSYGYTF.

Regarding this clonotype: One end of the junction is discordant with germline, which a read error may explain. The chain carries TRBV10-3 and TRBJ1-4; D gene uncertain. The CDR3 consists of 18 residues. Germline V lookup: CDR1 ENHRY, CDR2 SYGVKD. DNA of the CDR3: TGTGCCATCAGTGATACAAAGGTGGAAAGAGAAACTAATGAAAAAATGTTTTTT. Protein product: CAISDTKVERETNEKMFF.

The table lists this clonotype with many counts. The V and J genes are TRBV5-1 and TRBJ1-1, with D perhaps matching TRBD1 (5 bases). In germline, CDR1 is SGHRS, CDR2 YFSETQ. Trimming took off 2 bases at V and 8 bases at J, with 13 bases between the two ends. This CDR3 region has 13 residues. CDR3 nucleotides: TGCGCCAGCAGCTTTGGACACGGAGACGAAGCTTTCTTT. Its translation: CASSFGHGDEAFF. The entire variable domain, with the rest obtained from reference TRBV5-1 and TRBJ1-1, is as follows: KAGVTQTPRYLIKTRGQQVTLSCSPISGHRSVSWYQQTPGQGLQFLFEYFSETQRNKGNFPGRFSGRQFSNSRSEMNVSTLELGDSALYLCASSFGHGDEAFFGQGTRLTVV.

V usage is TRBV5-4 and J usage is TRBJ1-1; a possible D gene is TRBD1 (5 bases). The CDR3 totals 15 residues. Trimming shortened V by 1 base and J by 1 base, and 11 bases separated the two germline ends. Germline lookup yields CDR1 SGHNT and CDR2 YYREEE (reference sequence). CDR3 bases: TGTGCCAGCAGCTTGACTGTGACAGCGAACACTGAAGCTTTCTTT. As protein: CASSLTVTANTEAFF.